A selection of T cell receptor beta chains follows, all from one sample in a study of shared clonotypes between healthy human individuals. Clones were sequenced by immunoSEQ multiplex PCR, and TCRdb holds only the in-frame ones, with some missing. The repertoire holds about 110,000 clones, with just over 65% as singletons. Sequencing was carried out using memory CD8+ T cells sorted from blood. These receptors came from a woman in her thirties in good health. Both conserved end residues are part of each CDR3. D genes are given only for firm matches. Expanded clones are given a class, and other clones once, few, many or no size at all.

J,size,V,length,D,CDR3,DNA
TRBJ2-7,NA,TRBV11-2,18,NA,CASSSKGGLWEEPYEQYF,TGTGCCAGCAGCTCAAAGGGTGGACTGTGGGAGGAACCCTACGAGCAGTACTTC
TRBJ1-5,few,TRBV4-1,14,NA,CASSQEESNQPQHF,TGCGCCAGCAGCCAAGAGGAGAGCAATCAGCCCCAGCATTTT
TRBJ1-2,many,TRBV27,14,TRBD1,CASSSVTGGYGYTF,TGTGCCAGCAGTTCAGTGACAGGGGGCTATGGCTACACCTTC
TRBJ1-2,NA,TRBV5-4,15,NA,CASSWAGEENYGYTF,TGTGCCAGCAGCTGGGCGGGGGAGGAGAACTATGGCTACACCTTC
TRBJ2-1,few,TRBV28,14,NA,CASSLSGPWGEQFF,TGTGCCAGCAGTCTTAGCGGACCCTGGGGTGAGCAGTTCTTC
TRBJ2-7,few,TRBV28,13,NA,CASSLRPGYEQYF,TGTGCCAGCAGTTTACGACCGGGATACGAGCAGTACTTC
TRBJ1-1,NA,TRBV2,13,NA,CASGNGGRTEAFF,TGTGCCAGCGGTAATGGGGGGCGTACTGAAGCTTTCTTT
TRBJ2-2,NA,TRBV5-1,15,TRBD1,CASSQDREDTGELFF,TGCGCCAGCAGCCAGGACAGGGAGGACACCGGGGAGCTGTTTTTT
TRBJ2-7,few,TRBV5-8,15,NA,CASSLTRESSYEQYF,TGTGCCAGCAGCTTGACCAGGGAAAGCTCCTACGAGCAGTACTTC
TRBJ2-2,once,TRBV7-9,15,NA,CASSGRLGATGELFF,TGTGCCAGCAGCGGGAGACTAGGAGCCACCGGGGAGCTGTTTTTT
TRBJ2-5,NA,TRBV9,16,NA,CASSQEESVLRETQYF,TGTGCCAGCAGTCAAGAGGAATCAGTCTTAAGGGAGACCCAGTACTTC
TRBJ2-1,NA,TRBV5-1,15,NA,CASSPDLSSYNEQFF,TGCGCCAGCAGCCCGGACTTAAGCTCCTACAATGAGCAGTTCTTC
TRBJ1-2,NA,TRBV10-3,14,NA,CAISEGEGTYGYTF,TGTGCCATCAGTGAGGGGGAAGGGACCTATGGCTACACCTTC
TRBJ1-4,few,TRBV15,16,TRBD1,CATSELSGTGDEKLFF,TGTGCCACCAGCGAGCTCTCAGGGACAGGGGATGAAAAACTGTTTTTT
TRBJ2-7,few,TRBV2,13,NA,CASSSQVTYEQYF,TGTGCCAGCAGTTCCCAGGTGACCTACGAGCAGTACTTC
TRBJ2-5,NA,TRBV7-2,16,TRBD2,CASSSPQRLAGETQYF,TGTGCCAGCAGCTCCCCTCAGAGACTAGCGGGGGAGACCCAGTACTTC
TRBJ2-1,few,TRBV28,14,TRBD1,CASQGTVSYNEQFF,TGTGCCAGTCAGGGGACAGTCTCCTACAATGAGCAGTTCTTC
TRBJ2-7,NA,TRBV11-2,12,TRBD1,CASREGGSEQYF,TGTGCCAGCAGAGAAGGGGGCTCAGAGCAGTACTTC
TRBJ2-1,few,TRBV6-1,11,NA,CASRIANEQFF,TGTGCCAGCAGAATAGCGAATGAGCAGTTCTTC
TRBJ1-1,NA,TRBV7-8,15,TRBD1,CASSPQGQMNTEAFF,TGTGCCAGCAGCCCACAGGGACAGATGAACACTGAAGCTTTCTTT
TRBJ2-2,once,TRBV6-4,14,NA,CASSDRASGGELFF,TGTGCCAGCAGTGACAGGGCCTCGGGCGGGGAGCTGTTTTTT
TRBJ2-1,NA,TRBV5-1,14,NA,CASSLADLADEQFF,TGCGCCAGCAGCTTGGCCGACCTAGCCGATGAGCAGTTCTTC
TRBJ1-2,NA,TRBV28,13,NA,CASSSGDVYGYTF,TGTGCCAGCTCTTCCGGTGACGTTTATGGCTACACCTTC
TRBJ1-2,NA,TRBV7-9,12,NA,CASSLGNYGYTF,TGTGCCAGCAGCTTAGGGAACTATGGCTACACCTTC
TRBJ2-7,once,TRBV7-9,15,TRBD2,CASSLELAGIYEQYF,TGTGCCAGCAGCTTAGAACTAGCGGGAATCTACGAGCAGTACTTC
TRBJ1-2,NA,TRBV5-1,14,TRBD1,CASSLGTGTLGYTF,TGCGCCAGCAGCTTGGGGACAGGTACTCTGGGCTACACCTTC
TRBJ2-4,NA,TRBV10-2,13,NA,CASSEQELDIQYF,TGCGCCAGCAGTGAGCAGGAGCTAGACATTCAGTACTTC
TRBJ2-5,medium-sized,TRBV7-6,15,TRBD2,CASSLLAGTQETQYF,TGTGCCAGCAGCTTACTAGCGGGTACTCAAGAGACCCAGTACTTC
TRBJ2-7,few,TRBV9,15,NA,CASSVEGSFTYEQYF,TGTGCCAGCAGCGTAGAGGGTAGTTTTACCTACGAGCAGTACTTC